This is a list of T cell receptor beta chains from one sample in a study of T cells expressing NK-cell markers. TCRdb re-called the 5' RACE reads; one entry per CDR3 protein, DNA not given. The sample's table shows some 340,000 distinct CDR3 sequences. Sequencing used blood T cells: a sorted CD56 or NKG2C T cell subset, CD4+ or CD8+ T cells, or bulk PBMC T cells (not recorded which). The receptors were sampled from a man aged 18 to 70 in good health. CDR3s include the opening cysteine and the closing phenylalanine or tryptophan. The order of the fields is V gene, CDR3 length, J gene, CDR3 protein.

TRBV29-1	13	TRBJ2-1	CSVEDFSLREQFF
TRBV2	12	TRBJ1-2	CASSGEGSGYTF
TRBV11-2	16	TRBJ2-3	CASSLRGGIGTDTQYF
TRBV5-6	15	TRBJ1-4	CASSSTIMINEKLFF
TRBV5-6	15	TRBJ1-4	CASSLVQGINEKLFF
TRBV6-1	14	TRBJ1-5	CASSRGGAGQPQHF
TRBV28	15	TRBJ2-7	CATQSRTSAHYEQYF
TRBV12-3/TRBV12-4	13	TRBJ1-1	CASSFGWQAEAFF
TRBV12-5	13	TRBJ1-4	CASGRGVVEKLFF
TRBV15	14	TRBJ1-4	CATSSHGRREKLFF
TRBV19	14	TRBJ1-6	CASSIQGRHSPLHF
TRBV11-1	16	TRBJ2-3	CASSLAEGWNADTQYF
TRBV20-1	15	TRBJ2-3	CSAQPGGALLDTQYF
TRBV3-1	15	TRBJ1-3	CASSPLWDSGNTIYF
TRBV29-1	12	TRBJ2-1	CSTTQGTNEQFF
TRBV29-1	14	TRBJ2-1	CSVEDRNRGDEQFF
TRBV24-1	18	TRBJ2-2	CATSDFSGGTADTGELFF